Shown below are 17 T cell receptor beta chains from a single sample sequenced in a study of identical twins. Using its own MiXCR run on the 5' RACE reads, TCRdb lists one record per CDR3 protein. The sample contains 420,000 or so distinct CDR3 sequences, under 20% of which appear only once. The source material was naive T cells sorted from blood. All receptors come from a man aged 50 to 60 in good health.

V and J are TRBV7-9 and TRBJ2-7, with no clear D. Trimming cost V 2 bases and J 2 bases, with 10 bases left between them. The CDR3 loop spans 14 amino acids. Germline V gene data show CDR1 as SEHNR and CDR2 as FQNEAQ (reference sequence). CDR3 sequence reads: CASSLFPVTYEQYF. CDR3 nucleotides: TGTGCCAGCAGCTTATTCCCAGTTACCTACGAGCAGTACTTC. The entire variable domain, with the rest obtained from reference TRBV7-9 and TRBJ2-7, is as follows: DTGVSQNPRHKITKRGQNVTFRCDPISEHNRLYWYRQTLGQGPEFLTYFQNEAQLEKSRLLSDRFSAERPKGSFSTLEIQRTEQGDSAMYLCASSLFPVTYEQYFGPGTRLTVT.

This chain connects TRBV4-3 to TRBJ2-5, with D unclear. Germline values: CDR1 LGHNA, CDR2 YSLEER. The length of the CDR3 is 14 residues. The V end was cut by 1 base, the J end by 2 bases, with 8 bases between. CDR3 nucleotide sequence: TGCGCCAGCAGCCAAGGTGCGCCGCAAGAGACCCAGTACTTC. Protein product: CASSQGAPQETQYF.

This clonotype was counted ten times or more. J is TRBJ2-1 and V is TRBV11-2; D remains ambiguous. Trimming removed 5 bases at V and 9 bases at J, with 11 bases between. The CDR3 totals 12 residues. Germline CDR1 is SGHAT and CDR2 is FQNNGV. The CDR3 DNA is TGTGCCAGCAGCCCAACCCTCCGTGAGCAGTTCTTC. Amino acid sequence: CASSPTLREQFF.

This clonotype was seen a few times. The chain carries TRBV20-1 and TRBJ2-7, with 8 bases identical to TRBD2. The CDR3 sequence is 14 residues long. Per germline, CDR1 DFQATT and CDR2 SNEGSKA (reference sequence). V trimming: 6 bases; J trimming: 0 bases; junction bases outside the gene matches: 7. Here the CDR3 reads CSADNGGASYEQYF. In nucleotides, the CDR3 is TGCAGTGCCGATAACGGGGGGGCCTCCTACGAGCAGTACTTC.

This clonotype has a handful of counts. A much larger clone differs from this one at a single base, so this may be a read error. V is TRBV2 and J is TRBJ2-1; no clear D gene. V shed 8 bases and J shed 0 bases, with 8 bases lying between them. Germline V gene sequence: CDR1 SNHLY, CDR2 FYNNEI. The CDR3 runs 13 residues. CDR3 residues: CASSQSSYNEQFF. CDR3 nucleotide sequence: TGTGCCAGCTCCCAAAGCTCCTACAATGAGCAGTTCTTC.

The chain couples TRBV6-6 to TRBJ2-3; D not certain. The CDR3 is 12 amino acids. V shed 9 bases and J shed 0 bases, with 7 bases lying between them. Germline V CDR1 and CDR2: MNHNY, SVGAGI (reference sequence). CDR3 nucleotide sequence: TGTGCCAGTTTCTCTAGCACAGATACGCAGTATTTT. Amino acid sequence: CASFSSTDTQYF.

This clonotype showed up just once. The chain combines TRBV11-2 with TRBJ2-1; perhaps TRBD1 as D (5 bases). This CDR3 spans 15 amino acids. Germline loops: CDR1 SGHAT, CDR2 FQNNGV. Trimming shortened V by 5 bases and J by 3 bases, and 14 bases separated the two germline ends. The CDR3 sequence is CASSRPQTGYNEQFF. The CDR3 DNA is TGTGCCAGCAGCCGGCCCCAAACAGGCTACAATGAGCAGTTCTTC.

This clonotype was counted ten times or more. One end of the junction varies from germline; a read error may be responsible. The rearrangement joins TRBV4-3 to TRBJ1-1; no firm D call. The CDR3 spans 15 residues. Germline V gene data show CDR1 as LGHNA and CDR2 as YSLEER. CDR3 residues: CASSQGLAMNAEAFF. The DNA of the CDR3 is TGCGCCAGCAGCCAAGGGTTAGCGATGAACGCTGAAGCTTTCTTT.

This chain joins TRBV12-3 or TRBV12-4 and TRBJ1-5; TRBD1 agrees at 11 bases. Trimming took 7 bases from V and 7 from J; bases not matched to a gene: 12. This CDR3 is 16 amino acids long. CDR3 sequence: CASTRGWTGGGQPQHF. The CDR3 nucleotides are TGTGCCAGCACACGCGGATGGACAGGGGGCGGGCAGCCCCAGCATTTT.

This clonotype has more than one count but fewer than ten. The chain couples TRBV28 to TRBJ2-1, with unresolved D. The CDR3 contains 14 residues. Germline values: CDR1 MDHEN, CDR2 SYDVKM. Trimming took off 6 bases at V and 3 bases at J, with 12 bases between the two ends. The CDR3, as DNA: TGTGCCAGCAGCCTATGGGCACGCTACAATGAGCAGTTCTTC. It is translated as CASSLWARYNEQFF. The full variable domain, rest sourced from reference TRBV28 and TRBJ2-1, is DVKVTQSSRYLVKRTGEKVFLECVQDMDHENMFWYRQDPGLGLRLIYFSYDVKMKEKGDIPEGYSVSREKKERFSLILESASTNQTSMYLCASSLWARYNEQFFGPGTRLTVL.

This clonotype has just a few counts. V gene TRBV5-8 combines with J gene TRBJ2-7; 7 bases map to TRBD2. Unmatched junction bases numbered 9, after V lost 1 base and J lost 2 bases. CDR3 length: 16 amino acids. The germline gives CDR1 SGHTS, CDR2 YDEGEE. The CDR3 region has the DNA TGTGCCAGCAGCTTGTTTCTAGCGGCGACCACCTACGAGCAGTACTTC. It is translated as CASSLFLAATTYEQYF.

V usage is TRBV5-1 and J usage is TRBJ1-4; the D gene is possibly TRBD1 (6 bases). Trimming took 4 bases from V and 4 from J, leaving 8 bases between them. This CDR3 spans 13 amino acids. Germline V gene sequence: CDR1 SGHRS, CDR2 YFSETQ. The CDR3 loop reads CASSPGVNEKLFF. CDR3 DNA: TGCGCCAGCAGCCCAGGGGTTAATGAAAAACTGTTTTTT.

The sample holds a few counts of this clonotype. The chain's CDR3 is CASSPYPNRGNQPQHF. CDR3 DNA sequence: TGTGCCAGCAGTCCTTACCCTAACAGGGGAAATCAGCCCCAGCATTTT. The V call is TRBV6-1, the J call TRBJ1-5, with TRBD1 matching 7 bases. The CDR3 is made up of 16 amino acids. Trimming took 5 bases from V and 4 from J; bases not matched to a gene: 11. Per the germline V gene, CDR1 is MNHNS and CDR2 is SASEGT.

This clonotype was recorded a few times. The gene calls are TRBV7-2 and TRBJ1-6; 7 nucleotides agree with TRBD1. The CDR3 is 14 residues long. V lost 6 bases to trimming and J lost 13 bases; unmatched junction nucleotides: 12. The germline gives CDR1 SGHTA, CDR2 FQGNSA. The CDR3 nucleotides read TGTGCCAGCAGTTCGACAGGGACAACGTGGCCCCTCCACTTT. This codes for CASSSTGTTWPLHF.

This clonotype was seen repeatedly, ten times or more. The chain combines TRBV5-1 with TRBJ2-7, with TRBD2 matching over 12 bases. V was clipped by 3 bases and J by 3 bases; unmatched bases: 13. Germline V gene data show CDR1 as SGHRS and CDR2 as YFSETQ. The CDR3 runs to 18 residues. In DNA form, the CDR3 reads TGCGCCAGCAGCTACCGGACTAGCGGGGCCCACCCCTACTACGAGCAGTACTTC. Amino acid sequence: CASSYRTSGAHPYYEQYF.

This clonotype was observed a few times. The chain recombines TRBV28 with TRBJ2-5; 12 nucleotides agree with TRBD2. The CDR3 loop spans 15 amino acids. CDR1 and CDR2 from the germline V gene are MDHEN and SYDVKM. V was pared by 5 bases and J by 4 bases, with 5 bases of the junction left unmatched. This chain's CDR3 is CASSLAGGPGETQYF. DNA for the CDR3: TGTGCCAGCAGTCTAGCGGGAGGGCCAGGAGAGACCCAGTACTTC.

V is TRBV6-2 or TRBV6-3 and J is TRBJ1-5; D gene unclear. The CDR3 sequence is 16 residues long. The ends were cut back, 2 bases at V and 0 bases at J, with 11 bases in the middle. In germline, CDR1 is MNHEY, CDR2 SVGEGT. CDR3 nucleotide sequence: TGTGCCAGCAGTTACCTGACTTTGGATAGCAATCAGCCCCAGCATTTT. Protein sequence: CASSYLTLDSNQPQHF.